These 20 T cell receptor beta chains came from one sample sequenced in a study of blood T cell repertoires in COVID-19. Method: immunoSEQ multiplex PCR; TCRdb's copy keeps in-frame clones and lacks some. This table holds 200,000 to 250,000 clones, 87% found once. Sequencing was performed on peripheral blood. These receptors came from a woman under 30 who had recovered from COVID-19.

V usage is TRBV5-4 and J usage is TRBJ2-7; D is perhaps TRBD2 (7 bases). The V gene's germline CDR1 is SGHNT and CDR2 YYREEE (reference sequence). This CDR3 spans 15 amino acids. V gave up 1 base and J gave up 4 bases, with 15 bases separating them. The DNA of the CDR3 is TGTGCCAGCAGCTTGCTAGGGGGGGCCTTTTACGAGCAGTACTTC. Its protein is CASSLLGGAFYEQYF.

The V gene is TRBV19, the J gene TRBJ1-1; possibly TRBD1 for D (5 bases). V lost 6 bases, J lost 5 bases, and 13 bases lay in between. The germline gives CDR1 LNHDA, CDR2 SQIVND (reference sequence). The CDR3 loop spans 13 amino acids. In DNA form, the CDR3 reads TGTGCCAGTAGCCCGGGGGGTACGACTGAAGCTTTCTTT. Protein sequence: CASSPGGTTEAFF.

CDR3 in DNA: TGCGCCAGCAGCCAAGATCTAAGGGGAGGGCTCATCACAGATACGCAGTATTTT. Translating it yields CASSQDLRGGLITDTQYF. The chain has TRBV4-1 and TRBJ2-3; 7 bases agree with TRBD2. The CDR3 runs to 18 residues. J lost 2 bases, V lost 0 bases, and 11 bases had no gene match. Germline CDR1 is MGHRA and CDR2 is YSYEKL.

The V gene is TRBV5-8, the J gene TRBJ2-3; TRBD2 aligns across 9 bases. The trim removed 4 bases at V and 6 bases at J, leaving 12 bases unmatched. CDR1 and CDR2 (germline): SGHTS, YDEGEE. This CDR3 region has 16 residues. The CDR3 DNA follows: TGTGCCAGCAGCCCAGGGACATCCGCGGGGGGGGATACGCAGTATTTT. Its protein is CASSPGTSAGGDTQYF.

This clone is a singleton in its sample. The chain couples TRBV19 to TRBJ2-1; a weak D match, TRBD2 (6 bases). The CDR3 has 16 residues. V lost 2 bases and J lost 0, with 11 bases in between. Germline CDR1 and CDR2: LNHDA and SQIVND (reference sequence). The CDR3 sequence: CASSIMGGRSYNEQFF. The CDR3 DNA sequence: TGTGCCAGTAGTATAATGGGAGGCCGCTCCTACAATGAGCAGTTCTTC. Full variable domain (rest looked up from reference TRBV19 and TRBJ2-1): DGGITQSPKYLFRKEGQNVTLSCEQNLNHDAMYWYRQDPGQGLRLIYYSQIVNDFQKGDIAEGYSVSREKKESFPLTVTSAQKNPTAFYLCASSIMGGRSYNEQFFGPGTRLTVL.

This chain joins TRBV5-1 and TRBJ1-4; 7 bases are a match to TRBD1. V lost 5 bases, J lost 8 bases, and 12 bases stayed unmatched. The germline V gene encodes CDR1 SGHRS and CDR2 YFSETQ. The CDR3 loop spans 15 amino acids. The CDR3 nucleotides read TGCGCCAGCAGGGGTAGTACAGGGGCCGGAGAAAAACTGTTTTTT. It translates to CASRGSTGAGEKLFF.

V gene TRBV6-5 combines with J gene TRBJ2-7; D is uncertain. CDR3 length: 12 amino acids. Trimming shortened V by 4 bases and J by 5 bases, and 9 bases separated the two germline ends. Germline V gene lookup returns CDR1 MNHEY and CDR2 SVGAGI. DNA for the CDR3: TGTGCCAGCAGTTCGAGAGGCCACGAGCAGTACTTC. Translating gives CASSSRGHEQYF.

This clone was recorded only once. The DNA for the CDR3 is TGTGCCAGCAGTTCCCGGACAGGGGGCTACCACGAGCAGTACTTC. This sequence encodes CASSSRTGGYHEQYF. The chain links TRBV6-5 to TRBJ2-7, with 11 positions matching TRBD1. This CDR3 contains 15 residues. With V trimmed by 4 bases and J by 5 bases, 7 bases remained unmatched. Germline V CDR1 and CDR2: MNHEY, SVGAGI.

J is TRBJ1-1 and V is TRBV6-5, with D possibly TRBD1 on 5 matching bases. The length of the CDR3 is 15 residues. V lost 2 bases and J lost 5, with 15 bases in between. Germline V gene lookup returns CDR1 MNHEY and CDR2 SVGAGI. CDR3 sequence reads: CASSYTRTLGTEAFF. CDR3 in DNA: TGTGCCAGCAGTTACACCCGGACACTGGGGACTGAAGCTTTCTTT.

This chain links TRBV2 with TRBJ1-5; unclear D gene. Germline-derived CDR1 and CDR2 are SNHLY and FYNNEI. The CDR3 is 12 amino acids. Trimming removed 7 bases at V and 6 bases at J, with 10 bases between. CDR3 nucleotide sequence: TGTGCCAGCACGTCTGGGAGTCAGCCCCAGCATTTT. Its protein is CASTSGSQPQHF.

This chain links TRBV9 with TRBJ1-1; the D is unclear. The V end lost 3 bases, the J end lost 3 bases, and 9 bases lay between the germline ends. The CDR3 loop spans 13 amino acids. Germline CDR1 and CDR2: SGDLS and YYNGEE. This chain's CDR3 is CASSGHAHTEAFF. The CDR3, as DNA: TGTGCCAGCAGCGGCCACGCGCACACTGAAGCTTTCTTT.

The J gene is TRBJ1-1, the V gene TRBV9; D might be TRBD1 (6 bases). Germline CDR1 reads SGDLS; CDR2 reads YYNGEE. The germline V and J ends were trimmed by 4 bases and 0 bases, with 13 bases remaining between them. The CDR3 sequence is 15 residues long. CDR3 sequence: CASSTGGGLNTEAFF. CDR3 DNA: TGTGCCAGCAGCACGGGGGGCGGCCTGAACACTGAAGCTTTCTTT.

The CDR3 region is CASSTLGLKETQYF. The CDR3 DNA reads TGTGCCAGTAGTACTTTGGGACTGAAAGAGACCCAGTACTTC. The V gene is TRBV19, the J gene TRBJ2-5, with D possibly matching TRBD2 (6 bases). Trimming shortened V by 4 bases and J by 3 bases, and 12 bases separated the two germline ends. The CDR3 contains 14 residues. The germline V gene has CDR1 LNHDA and CDR2 SQIVND (reference sequence).

The DNA for the CDR3 is TGCGCCAGCAGCCAAGATCCCGGAGCGGACCGCACAGATACGCAGTATTTT. Residues: CASSQDPGADRTDTQYF. The J gene is TRBJ2-3, the V gene TRBV4-3, with D possibly TRBD2 on 5 matching bases. This CDR3 spans 17 amino acids. Trimming cost V 0 bases and J 1 base, with 14 bases left between them. The germline V gene encodes CDR1 LGHNA and CDR2 YSLEER.

This sequence joins TRBV18 and TRBJ2-7; 9 nucleotides agree with TRBD2. Germline CDR1 KGHSH, CDR2 LQKENI. V shed 2 bases and J 3 bases; nucleotides not matched to a gene: 5. The CDR3 is made up of 15 amino acids. The chain's CDR3 is CASSPVQRGVYEQYF. The DNA of the CDR3 is TGTGCCAGCTCACCAGTCCAGCGGGGGGTCTACGAGCAGTACTTC.

This rearrangement joins TRBV6-2 or TRBV6-3 to TRBJ2-5; 12 positions match TRBD2. CDR1 and CDR2 (germline): MNHEY, SVGEGT. V gave up 2 bases and J gave up 4 bases; unmatched junction bases: 5. The CDR3 has 16 residues. The CDR3 protein is CASSYGLAGGGETQYF. The CDR3 DNA reads TGTGCCAGCAGTTACGGGCTAGCGGGAGGGGGAGAGACCCAGTACTTC.

This rearrangement joins TRBV4-3 to TRBJ2-1, with TRBD2 as a possible D gene (6 bases). The CDR3 totals 15 residues. From germline, CDR1 is LGHNA and CDR2 YSLEER. Deletions cut 0 bases from V and 1 base from J, with 7 bases between. CDR3 loop: CASSQDGGSYNEQFF. CDR3 DNA sequence: TGCGCCAGCAGCCAAGACGGAGGGTCCTACAATGAGCAGTTCTTC.

This clone was observed once. The rearrangement uses TRBV11-2 and TRBJ1-3; no firm D call. This CDR3 contains 14 residues. Germline CDR1 reads SGHAT; CDR2 reads FQNNGV. Trimming pared 2 bases from V and 1 base from J, leaving 6 bases between. The CDR3 spells CASSLWESGNTIYF. The CDR3 bases are TGTGCCAGCAGCTTATGGGAGTCTGGAAACACCATATATTTT. Using reference TRBV11-2 and TRBJ1-3 for the parts outside the CDR3, the full variable domain is EAGVAQSPRYKIIEKRQSVAFWCNPISGHATLYWYQQILGQGPKLLIQFQNNGVVDDSQLPKDRFSAERLKGVDSTLKIQPAKLEDSAVYLCASSLWESGNTIYFGEGSWLTVV.

The chain carries TRBV9 and TRBJ1-3; tentatively, D is TRBD1 (6 bases). Germline V lookup: CDR1 SGDLS, CDR2 YYNGEE. The CDR3 sequence is 15 residues long. The V and J ends lost 3 bases and 10 bases respectively, with 20 bases between them. The CDR3 loop reads CASSAGGQGSGTIYF. CDR3 DNA: TGTGCCAGCAGCGCGGGGGGCCAGGGGTCAGGGACCATATATTTT.

This clone was seen a single time. This chain joins TRBV7-9 and TRBJ2-1; D not certain. The CDR3 totals 13 residues. Trimming removed 7 bases at V and 1 base at J, with 8 bases between. Germline CDR1 reads SEHNR; CDR2 reads FQNEAQ (reference sequence). CDR3 amino acids: CASTKSSYNEQFF. CDR3 coding DNA: TGTGCCAGCACCAAGTCATCCTACAATGAGCAGTTCTTC. Full variable domain (remainder filled in from reference TRBV7-9 and TRBJ2-1): DTGVSQNPRHKITKRGQNVTFRCDPISEHNRLYWYRQTLGQGPEFLTYFQNEAQLEKSRLLSDRFSAERPKGSFSTLEIQRTEQGDSAMYLCASTKSSYNEQFFGPGTRLTVL.